This TCR beta chain is from a study of blood T cell repertoires in COVID-19. Data came from immunoSEQ multiplex PCR; TCRdb stores just in-frame clones and leaves some out. This repertoire shows about 100,000 clones, around four fifths found once; its top ten account for about 12%. CDR1 and CDR2 (germline): SNHLY, FYNNEI. Trimming shortened V by 5 bases and J by 0 bases, and 11 bases separated the two germline ends. The CDR3 is made up of 15 amino acids. The sequenced material came from peripheral blood. This rearrangement joins TRBV2 to TRBJ2-1, with a possible D match to TRBD2 (5 bases). This clonotype was sampled from a woman in her 70s with acute or convalescent COVID-19. This CDR3 is CASSQLGGSYNEQFF. The CDR3 coding sequence is TGTGCCAGCAGTCAACTAGGTGGCTCCTACAATGAGCAGTTCTTC. Full variable domain (outside the CDR3, taken from reference TRBV2 and TRBJ2-1): EPEVTQTPSHQVTQMGQEVILRCVPISNHLYFYWYRQILGQKVEFLVSFYNNEISEKSEIFDDQFSVERPDGSNFTLKIRSTKLEDSAMYFCASSQLGGSYNEQFFGPGTRLTVL.